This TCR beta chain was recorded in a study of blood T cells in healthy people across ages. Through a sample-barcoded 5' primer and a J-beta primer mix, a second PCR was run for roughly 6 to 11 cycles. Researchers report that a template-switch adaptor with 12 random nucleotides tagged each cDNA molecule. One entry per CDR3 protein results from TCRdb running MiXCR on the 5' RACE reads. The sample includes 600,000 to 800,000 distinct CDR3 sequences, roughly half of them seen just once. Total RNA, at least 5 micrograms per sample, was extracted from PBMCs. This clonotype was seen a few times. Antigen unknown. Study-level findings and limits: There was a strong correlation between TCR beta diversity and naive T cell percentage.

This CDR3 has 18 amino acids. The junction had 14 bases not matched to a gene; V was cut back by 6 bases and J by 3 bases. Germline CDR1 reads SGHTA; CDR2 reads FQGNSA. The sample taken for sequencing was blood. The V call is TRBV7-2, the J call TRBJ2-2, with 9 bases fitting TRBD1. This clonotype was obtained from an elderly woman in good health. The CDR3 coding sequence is TGTGCCAGCAGTTCTCCTCCGGGACAGGGATCCGACACCGGGGAGCTGTTTTTT. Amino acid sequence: CASSSPPGQGSDTGELFF.